This TCR beta chain was captured by sequencing in a study of response to subunit inactivated influenza vaccine (dated by TCRdb to 2016 to 2019). Regarding the complete study: Deep quantitative T cell receptor repertoire profiling was used in the study to track responses to a trivalent subunit inactivated influenza vaccine.

CDR1 is given as DFQATT and CDR2 as SNEGSKA, both from the germline V gene (reference sequence). The V and J ends are trimmed by 6 bases and 0 bases, leaving 16 bases between them. The CDR3, cysteine through phenylalanine, is 15 amino acids long. Just CDR3 DNA is preserved here, 45 bases in frame from base 1. Library generation was performed with RT-PCR. The sequencer listed for this sample is Illumina HiSeq 2500. TCRdb reprocessed the public reads (quality trimming at Q25 with fastp, clone calling with MiXCR) and kept in-frame beta chains. Rows merge per CDR3 protein into single entries with the most common DNA and genes. The table for this sample lists approximately 310,000 distinct CDR3 sequences; roughly 22% of them were counted only once. The ten most abundant clones make up roughly 10% of the sample. In regard to this clonotype: Its antigen specificity is not known. No base-level quality is on record; no much larger clone is a single base apart.

Here is what the overall study found, with its caveats: The authors proposed that each seasonal influenza vaccination may bring in only a limited number of new T cells.

The chain employs TRBV20-1 and TRBJ2-3; matching of 6 bases hints at TRBD2 as the D gene. The source is a man between 45 and 75 years old who received an inactivated influenza vaccine. Donor details come from another sample of the same person, matched by shared clones. Sequenced material: PBMCs from blood, taken approximately 22 months after vaccination. The CDR3 region has the sequence CSASGLSSSTDTQYF. The nucleotide sequence is given as TGCAGTGCGTCGGGACTTTCCTCTAGCACAGATACGCAGTATTTT.